The 13 T cell receptor beta chains below all came from one sample that was sequenced in a study of blood T cell repertoires in COVID-19. Clones were read by immunoSEQ multiplex PCR, and TCRdb kept only the in-frame ones, dropping some. Among hundreds of thousands of clones listed, around 80% were seen once. The sample taken for sequencing was PBMCs or T cells enriched from blood (not recorded which). These receptors all stem from a man aged 40-55 years who had been exposed to COVID-19.

Ten or more counts support this clone. This chain connects TRBV24-1 to TRBJ2-2; 8 bases agree with TRBD2. Trimming took 3 bases from V and 6 from J; bases not matched to a gene: 8. The CDR3 length is 16 residues. CDR1 and CDR2 (germline): KGHDR, SFDVKD. CDR3 DNA: TGTGCCACCAGTGATCGTGGGACTAGTTCTCCCGGGGAGCTGTTTTTT. Translated, it gives CATSDRGTSSPGELFF.

This sequence joins TRBV2 and TRBJ2-1, with 8 bases lining up with TRBD2. Trimming at V came to 7 bases and at J to 5 bases, leaving 10 bases not matched to a gene. This CDR3 has 15 amino acids. Germline assignment: CDR1 SNHLY and CDR2 FYNNEI. CDR3 loop: CASIGGGTFNNEQFF. CDR3 DNA sequence: TGTGCCAGCATCGGGGGGGGCACCTTCAACAATGAGCAGTTCTTC.

The chain employs TRBV6-5 and TRBJ1-2; TRBD1 agrees at 7 bases. Germline values: CDR1 MNHEY, CDR2 SVGAGI. CDR3 length: 14 amino acids. The V gene end was trimmed by 7 bases and the J gene end by 4 bases; junction bases not matched to a gene: 9. In nucleotides, the CDR3 is TGTGCCAGCAAACCCACAGGGGACGTCTATGGCTACACCTTC. Translation: CASKPTGDVYGYTF.

This clone was counted between two and nine times. V gene TRBV9 combines with J gene TRBJ2-2; 7 bases match TRBD2. V shed 6 bases and J 9 bases; nucleotides not matched to a gene: 17. The CDR3 sequence is 16 residues long. Looked up from germline, CDR1 is SGDLS and CDR2 is YYNGEE. The CDR3 here is CASTLTAREPSRELFF. CDR3 nucleotide sequence: TGTGCCAGCACCCTGACGGCGCGGGAGCCGTCTCGGGAGCTGTTTTTT.

The sample holds many counts of this clone. The chain has TRBV7-8 and TRBJ1-1; possibly TRBD1 for D (6 bases). The length of the CDR3 is 15 residues. The germline CDR1 and CDR2 sequences are SGHVS and FQNEAQ. The V end was cut by 5 bases, the J end by 10 bases, with 23 bases between. The CDR3 reads CASSTLGHFSVRAFF. Written as DNA, the CDR3 is TGTGCCAGCAGCACCCTGGGACATTTTTCTGTGCGAGCTTTCTTT.

The V and J genes are TRBV7-9 and TRBJ1-3; D unclear. Trimming took 5 bases from V and 0 from J, leaving 11 bases between them. Germline lookup yields CDR1 SEHNR and CDR2 FQNEAQ (reference sequence). The CDR3 consists of 15 residues. The CDR3 region is CASSPQFTSGNTIYF. CDR3 nucleotides: TGTGCCAGCAGCCCTCAGTTTACCTCTGGAAACACCATATATTTT. Full variable domain (rest looked up from reference TRBV7-9 and TRBJ1-3): DTGVSQNPRHKITKRGQNVTFRCDPISEHNRLYWYRQTLGQGPEFLTYFQNEAQLEKSRLLSDRFSAERPKGSFSTLEIQRTEQGDSAMYLCASSPQFTSGNTIYFGEGSWLTVV.

This clone turned up a few times. V gene TRBV13 combines with J gene TRBJ2-2; D is unresolved. Germline loops: CDR1 PRHDT, CDR2 FYEKMQ (reference sequence). Between the trimmed V and J ends, which lost 2 bases and 1 base, there was a span of 2 bases. The CDR3 has 13 amino acids. The CDR3 DNA is TGTGCCAGCAGCTTACGGAACACCGGGGAGCTGTTTTTT. Its translation is CASSLRNTGELFF.

This chain connects TRBV12-5 to TRBJ2-3, with 9 nucleotides matching TRBD2. V lost 3 bases to trimming and J lost 5 bases; unmatched junction nucleotides: 6. Germline CDR1 is LGHNT and CDR2 is FRNRAP. CDR3 size: 15 residues. CDR3 coding DNA: TGTGCTAGTGGTTTTGGCTCACTAGCGGGAGATACGCAGTATTTT. Protein product: CASGFGSLAGDTQYF.

V and J are TRBV6-5 and TRBJ2-1, with TRBD2 identical over 9 bases. The germline CDR1 and CDR2 sequences are MNHEY and SVGAGI. The CDR3 runs 13 residues. Trimming at V came to 6 bases and at J to 6 bases, leaving 3 bases not matched to a gene. CDR3 coding DNA: TGTGCCAGCAGGGCGGGAGGGCGCAATGAGCAGTTCTTC. Translating it yields CASRAGGRNEQFF.

V and J are TRBV5-6 and TRBJ2-2, with TRBD2 as a possible D gene (5 bases). This CDR3 is 15 amino acids long. From germline, CDR1 is SGHDT and CDR2 YYEEEE. Trimming took 0 bases from V and 4 from J, leaving 10 bases between them. CDR3 DNA: TGTGCCAGCAGCTTGGTACTTCGGGGCACCGGGGAGCTGTTTTTT. Translating gives CASSLVLRGTGELFF. The complete variable domain, with remaining parts taken from reference TRBV5-6 and TRBJ2-2, reads DAGVTQSPTHLIKTRGQQVTLRCSPKSGHDTVSWYQQALGQGPQFIFQYYEEEERQRGNFPDRFSGHQFPNYSSELNVNALLLGDSALYLCASSLVLRGTGELFFGEGSRLTVL.

This clone was counted between two and nine times. The rearrangement joins TRBV2 to TRBJ1-5; perhaps TRBD1 as D (5 bases). The CDR3 sequence is 16 residues long. In germline, CDR1 is SNHLY, CDR2 FYNNEI. Trimming pared 7 bases from V and 1 base from J, leaving 17 bases between. The CDR3 loop is CASTYYLDSSNQPQHF. The CDR3 DNA sequence: TGTGCCAGCACTTATTACCTCGACAGCAGCAATCAGCCCCAGCATTTT.

This chain uses TRBV10-1 with TRBJ2-1; D is possibly TRBD1 (6 bases). The CDR3 has 15 amino acids. Germline V gene sequence: CDR1 WNHNN, CDR2 SYGVQD (reference sequence). Trimming shortened V by 2 bases and J by 6 bases, and 14 bases separated the two germline ends. As DNA, the CDR3 is TGCGCCAGCAGTGAGAGGCAGGGGTCGTTCAATGAGCAGTTCTTC. This sequence encodes CASSERQGSFNEQFF.

CDR3 DNA sequence: TGTGCCAGCAGTGAAGCGGTAACAACCTCGGGCTACACCTTC. Protein product: CASSEAVTTSGYTF. The J gene is TRBJ1-2, the V gene TRBV2; D remains ambiguous. The CDR3 has 14 amino acids. The germline CDR1 and CDR2 sequences are SNHLY and FYNNEI. V was clipped by 0 bases and J by 8 bases, with 13 bases between them. Full variable domain (rest looked up from reference TRBV2 and TRBJ1-2): EPEVTQTPSHQVTQMGQEVILRCVPISNHLYFYWYRQILGQKVEFLVSFYNNEISEKSEIFDDQFSVERPDGSNFTLKIRSTKLEDSAMYFCASSEAVTTSGYTFGSGTRLTVV.